The 32 T cell receptor beta chains reported below all come from one sample, sequenced in a study of long-term antiretroviral therapy in people with HIV. Investigators performed immunoSEQ version v3.0 at survey level. The data were produced by immunoSEQ multiplex PCR, yet TCRdb's version contains in-frame clones alone and is incomplete. The data show tens of thousands of clones, more than 80% seen once. The specimen was unsorted PBMCs, collected 0.3 years after starting antiretroviral therapy. These receptors all stem from a man aged 35 to 55 with HIV.

This clone rates as medium-sized (0.01 to 0.1%). The chain carries TRBV5-6 and TRBJ2-5, with TRBD1 matching 9 bases. The trim removed 4 bases at V and 4 bases at J, leaving 11 bases unmatched. CDR1 and CDR2 from the germline V gene are SGHDT and YYEEEE. The CDR3 is 16 residues long. The CDR3 bases are TGTGCCAGCAGCGAGTCCTACAGGGGGCAGAGAGAGACCCAGTACTTC. Protein product: CASSESYRGQRETQYF.

The chain links TRBV5-6 to TRBJ2-7; TRBD2 might be the D (6 bases). CDR1 is SGHDT and CDR2 is YYEEEE in the germline V gene. V was pared by 4 bases and J by 3 bases, with 14 bases between. The CDR3 has 14 amino acids. The CDR3 DNA is TGTGCCAGCAGCGCCCCTAGCGCGTACTACGAGCAGTACTTC. It yields the protein CASSAPSAYYEQYF.

This rearrangement joins TRBV29-1 to TRBJ2-2, with D perhaps TRBD1 (5 bases). The V end was cut by 6 bases, the J end by 1 base, with 6 bases between. Per germline, CDR1 SQVTM and CDR2 ANQGSEA. This CDR3 is 12 amino acids long. The CDR3 is CSVRGNTGELFF. CDR3 DNA: TGCAGCGTAAGGGGGAACACCGGGGAGCTGTTTTTT.

This chain uses TRBV5-1 with TRBJ1-6; 7 bases line up with TRBD1. This CDR3 is built from 14 residues. Germline loops: CDR1 SGHRS, CDR2 YFSETQ. Trimming took 4 bases from V and 8 from J; bases not matched to a gene: 6. The CDR3 loop is CASSTGTVDSPLHF. The CDR3, as DNA: TGCGCCAGCAGCACCGGGACAGTTGATTCACCCCTCCACTTT.

The V gene is TRBV6-5, the J gene TRBJ1-1, with D maybe TRBD1 (5 bases). Trimming took 2 bases from V and 1 from J, leaving 14 bases between them. The germline V gene has CDR1 MNHEY and CDR2 SVGAGI. The CDR3 sequence is 16 residues long. Here the CDR3 DNA reads TGTGCCAGCAGTTACGCACCGTCAGGACAGAACACTGAAGCTTTCTTT. As protein: CASSYAPSGQNTEAFF.

V usage is TRBV19 and J usage is TRBJ2-2; the D gene is possibly TRBD1 (5 bases). The V end lost 5 bases, the J end lost 1 base, and 5 bases lay between the germline ends. Germline CDR1 reads LNHDA; CDR2 reads SQIVND (reference sequence). This CDR3 spans 13 amino acids. Written as DNA, the CDR3 is TGTGCCAGTAGTGGACAGAACACCGGGGAGCTGTTTTTT. Its translation: CASSGQNTGELFF.

This rearrangement joins TRBV10-3 to TRBJ2-2; D may be TRBD2 (7 bases). From germline, CDR1 is ENHRY and CDR2 SYGVKD. The CDR3 loop spans 15 amino acids. The V gene lost 3 bases and the J gene lost 7 bases, with 15 bases spanning the gap. CDR3 in DNA: TGTGCCATCAGTGAAGTGGCGGGGGCGGGCGGGGAGCTGTTTTTT. Translated, it gives CAISEVAGAGGELFF.

In its sample, this clone ranks as medium-sized. V and J are TRBV19 and TRBJ2-3; perhaps TRBD1 as D (6 bases). Germline V lookup: CDR1 LNHDA, CDR2 SQIVND (reference sequence). There are 14 residues in the CDR3. Trimming pared 4 bases from V and 0 bases from J, leaving 8 bases between. As DNA, the CDR3 is TGTGCCAGTAGTACGACAGGCAGCACAGATACGCAGTATTTT. The encoded protein is CASSTTGSTDTQYF.

This clone was seen a few times. The chain employs TRBV5-6 and TRBJ2-7, with 9 bases matching TRBD1. The germline gives CDR1 SGHDT, CDR2 YYEEEE. Trimming removed 2 bases from V and 6 bases from J; junction bases left unmatched: 6. The CDR3 consists of 14 residues. The chain's CDR3 is CASSFRDREGEQYF. The CDR3 DNA follows: TGTGCCAGCAGCTTTCGGGACAGGGAGGGCGAGCAGTACTTC.

This chain uses TRBV6-1 with TRBJ1-2; 8 positions match TRBD1. The germline CDR1 and CDR2 sequences are MNHNS and SASEGT. The CDR3 contains 14 residues. The trim removed 4 bases at V and 3 bases at J, leaving 4 bases unmatched. The CDR3 coding sequence is TGTGCCAGCAGTGGTGGACAGGGCTACTATGGCTACACCTTC. The encoded protein is CASSGGQGYYGYTF.

This clone was found once. The chain is built from TRBV4-1 and TRBJ2-3; no firm D call. CDR3 length: 15 amino acids. The V and J ends lost 1 base and 2 bases respectively, with 10 bases between them. The germline gives CDR1 MGHRA, CDR2 YSYEKL. The CDR3 nucleotides read TGCGCCAGCAGCCAAGCGCAGCGAAACACAGATACGCAGTATTTT. This sequence encodes CASSQAQRNTDTQYF.

The CDR3: CASSYLGGGRGYTF. DNA for the CDR3: TGTGCCAGCAGTTATTTAGGGGGAGGGAGGGGCTACACCTTC. The chain links TRBV28 to TRBJ1-2, with D tentatively TRBD1 (6 bases). The V end was cut by 4 bases, the J end by 8 bases, with 17 bases between. Germline V gene sequence: CDR1 MDHEN, CDR2 SYDVKM. CDR3 length: 14 amino acids.

This clone was observed a single time. V gene TRBV6-5 combines with J gene TRBJ1-1; D perhaps matches TRBD1 (5 bases). Per germline, CDR1 MNHEY and CDR2 SVGAGI. The CDR3 has 15 amino acids. Trimming removed 5 bases at V and 3 bases at J, with 16 bases between. DNA for the CDR3: TGTGCCAGCAGTGGCAGAGGGGCCGGGGACACTGAAGCTTTCTTT. It specifies CASSGRGAGDTEAFF.

This clone was detected only once. This chain connects TRBV5-1 to TRBJ2-1; D remains unclear. The V gene's germline CDR1 is SGHRS and CDR2 YFSETQ. The germline V and J ends were trimmed by 5 bases and 4 bases, with 4 bases remaining between them. The CDR3 totals 11 residues. In DNA, the CDR3 is TGCGCCAGCAGGGGATACAATGAGCAGTTCTTC. Encoded protein: CASRGYNEQFF.

The CDR3 sequence: CSVERDADTQYF. The CDR3 coding sequence is TGCAGCGTTGAACGGGATGCAGATACGCAGTATTTT. This sequence joins TRBV29-1 and TRBJ2-3; a possible D gene is TRBD2 (5 bases). Germline CDR1 is SQVTM and CDR2 is ANQGSEA. The CDR3 consists of 12 residues. V was shortened by 2 bases and J by 4 bases, with 7 bases between the two germline ends.

The J gene is TRBJ1-1, the V gene TRBV28; possibly TRBD1 for D (5 bases). The ends were cut back, 2 bases at V and 0 bases at J, with 7 bases in the middle. This CDR3 spans 14 amino acids. Germline V CDR1 and CDR2: MDHEN, SYDVKM. The CDR3 reads CASSLLGVNTEAFF. CDR3 DNA sequence: TGTGCCAGCAGTTTACTAGGGGTGAACACTGAAGCTTTCTTT.

The rearrangement links TRBV6-6 to TRBJ2-1; 9 bases line up with TRBD2. CDR3 length: 13 amino acids. The germline gives CDR1 MNHNY, CDR2 SVGAGI (reference sequence). V shed 6 bases and J 9 bases; nucleotides not matched to a gene: 6. The CDR3 sequence is CASSQRGEGEQFF. The CDR3 DNA follows: TGTGCCAGCAGCCAGCGGGGGGAGGGTGAGCAGTTCTTC.

V and J are TRBV7-9 and TRBJ1-2; D remains unclear. This CDR3 has 10 residues. Germline assignment: CDR1 SEHNR and CDR2 FQNEAQ (reference sequence). The V gene lost 9 bases and the J gene lost 8 bases, with 10 bases spanning the gap. The chain's CDR3 is CASSGLGYTF. The DNA for the CDR3 is TGTGCCAGTAGTGGACTAGGCTACACCTTC.

The rearrangement joins TRBV6-5 to TRBJ1-3; maybe TRBD1 (5 bases). Germline values: CDR1 MNHEY, CDR2 SVGAGI. V lost 5 bases and J lost 0, with 5 bases in between. This CDR3 has 13 residues. CDR3 bases: TGTGCCAGCAGTACAGGCTCTGGAAACACCATATATTTT. It is translated as CASSTGSGNTIYF.

The chain joins TRBV7-9 to TRBJ2-1; D perhaps matches TRBD1 (6 bases). CDR3 size: 13 residues. Germline CDR1 and CDR2: SEHNR and FQNEAQ (reference sequence). The V gene lost 2 bases and the J gene lost 7 bases, with 9 bases spanning the gap. The CDR3 DNA follows: TGTGCCAGCAGCTTACAAACAGGGAATGAGCAGTTCTTC. Amino acids: CASSLQTGNEQFF.

The chain links TRBV5-1 to TRBJ1-4; D possibly corresponds to TRBD1 (6 bases). The CDR3 has 15 residues. Trimming took off 4 bases at V and 5 bases at J, with 15 bases between the two ends. Germline loops: CDR1 SGHRS, CDR2 YFSETQ. The CDR3 here is CASSPRTASNEKLFF. Here the CDR3 DNA reads TGCGCCAGCAGCCCTCGGACAGCCTCGAATGAAAAACTGTTTTTT.

This clone has a single count. The chain recombines TRBV29-1 with TRBJ2-5, with a possible D match to TRBD2 (5 bases). The CDR3 length is 13 residues. Germline CDR1 reads SQVTM; CDR2 reads ANQGSEA. The V end lost 1 base, the J end lost 3 bases, and 9 bases lay between the germline ends. The CDR3 DNA is TGCAGCGTTGAAGTGCGGGTAAAAGAGACCCAGTACTTC. Amino acids: CSVEVRVKETQYF.

The chain carries TRBV29-1 and TRBJ2-5; either TRBD1 or TRBD2 may supply D (7 bases each). V lost 6 bases and J lost 1, with 18 bases in between. The germline V gene has CDR1 SQVTM and CDR2 ANQGSEA. This CDR3 spans 15 amino acids. DNA for the CDR3: TGCAGCGTGCAAAGACAGGGAGGGACCCAAGAGACCCAGTACTTC. This codes for CSVQRQGGTQETQYF.

This chain joins TRBV18 and TRBJ2-2; D is unresolved. Trimming pared 2 bases from V and 4 bases from J, leaving 11 bases between. Germline loops: CDR1 KGHSH, CDR2 LQKENI. This CDR3 spans 15 amino acids. The CDR3 loop is CASSPGTPGTGELFF. In DNA, the CDR3 is TGTGCCAGCTCACCAGGCACCCCGGGCACCGGGGAGCTGTTTTTT.

This sequence joins TRBV7-2 and TRBJ1-5; no firm D call. This CDR3 has 15 amino acids. Trimming took off 1 base at V and 4 bases at J, with 11 bases between the two ends. Germline V CDR1 and CDR2: SGHTA, FQGNSA. The CDR3 sequence is CASSLEGLANQPQHF. The DNA of the CDR3 is TGTGCCAGCAGCTTAGAAGGTCTCGCGAATCAGCCCCAGCATTTT.

The chain is built from TRBV7-9 and TRBJ2-7, with TRBD2 matching 7 bases. The CDR3 loop spans 14 amino acids. V lost 8 bases to trimming and J lost 6 bases; unmatched junction nucleotides: 13. The V gene's germline CDR1 is SEHNR and CDR2 FQNEAQ (reference sequence). The CDR3 nucleotides read TGTGCCAGCGAGGTAGGAGGGACTATCTCCGAGCAGTACTTC. It translates to CASEVGGTISEQYF.

The chain combines TRBV7-2 with TRBJ2-7; 9 bases are shared with TRBD2. CDR1 is SGHTA and CDR2 is FQGNSA in the germline V gene. CDR3 length: 15 residues. The junction had 5 bases not matched to a gene; V was cut back by 5 bases and J by 0 bases. The CDR3 protein is CASSPGLAYSYEQYF. The CDR3 region has the DNA TGTGCCAGCAGCCCAGGACTAGCGTACTCCTACGAGCAGTACTTC.

This clone was seen once. The chain employs TRBV7-9 and TRBJ2-5; D is perhaps TRBD1 or TRBD2 (5 bases each). Germline values: CDR1 SEHNR, CDR2 FQNEAQ (reference sequence). Trimming pared 8 bases from V and 4 bases from J, leaving 20 bases between. The CDR3 totals 15 residues. CDR3 in amino acids: CASPPPAGSSETQYF. CDR3 bases: TGTGCCAGCCCCCCGCCGGCAGGGAGTTCAGAGACCCAGTACTTC.

V gene TRBV28 combines with J gene TRBJ1-1, with D perhaps TRBD1 (6 bases). CDR1 is MDHEN and CDR2 is SYDVKM in the germline V gene. The CDR3 consists of 16 residues. V was cut by 5 bases and J by 0 bases, with 16 bases left in between. Written as DNA, the CDR3 is TGTGCCAGCAGTCCCCACACCGGGACAATGAACACTGAAGCTTTCTTT. Amino acids: CASSPHTGTMNTEAFF.

The chain carries TRBV20-1 and TRBJ1-1; no definite D call. V was pared by 4 bases and J by 1 base, with 4 bases between. Germline CDR1 DFQATT, CDR2 SNEGSKA (reference sequence). This CDR3 has 11 amino acids. The CDR3: CSAKANTEAFF. The DNA for the CDR3 is TGCAGTGCTAAAGCGAACACTGAAGCTTTCTTT.

The rearrangement joins TRBV7-3 to TRBJ2-6; D is undetermined. Germline V gene lookup returns CDR1 SGHTA and CDR2 FQGTGA. V lost 5 bases and J lost 0, with 11 bases in between. CDR3 length equals 16 residues. DNA for the CDR3: TGTGCCAGCAGCCTCATCCTACTCTCTGGGGCCAACGTCCTGACTTTC. Amino acids: CASSLILLSGANVLTF.

CDR3 sequence: CASSLYPGTGGEINEKLFF. The CDR3 nucleotides read TGTGCCAGCAGCCTTTACCCCGGGACAGGGGGAGAGATTAATGAAAAACTGTTTTTT. The chain recombines TRBV11-2 with TRBJ1-4, with 11 bases aligning to TRBD1. The CDR3 is 19 residues long. Germline assignment: CDR1 SGHAT and CDR2 FQNNGV. V shed 5 bases, J shed 4 bases, and the junction held 15 bases outside the gene matches. Full variable domain (outside the CDR3, taken from reference TRBV11-2 and TRBJ1-4): EAGVAQSPRYKIIEKRQSVAFWCNPISGHATLYWYQQILGQGPKLLIQFQNNGVVDDSQLPKDRFSAERLKGVDSTLKIQPAKLEDSAVYLCASSLYPGTGGEINEKLFFGSGTQLSVL.